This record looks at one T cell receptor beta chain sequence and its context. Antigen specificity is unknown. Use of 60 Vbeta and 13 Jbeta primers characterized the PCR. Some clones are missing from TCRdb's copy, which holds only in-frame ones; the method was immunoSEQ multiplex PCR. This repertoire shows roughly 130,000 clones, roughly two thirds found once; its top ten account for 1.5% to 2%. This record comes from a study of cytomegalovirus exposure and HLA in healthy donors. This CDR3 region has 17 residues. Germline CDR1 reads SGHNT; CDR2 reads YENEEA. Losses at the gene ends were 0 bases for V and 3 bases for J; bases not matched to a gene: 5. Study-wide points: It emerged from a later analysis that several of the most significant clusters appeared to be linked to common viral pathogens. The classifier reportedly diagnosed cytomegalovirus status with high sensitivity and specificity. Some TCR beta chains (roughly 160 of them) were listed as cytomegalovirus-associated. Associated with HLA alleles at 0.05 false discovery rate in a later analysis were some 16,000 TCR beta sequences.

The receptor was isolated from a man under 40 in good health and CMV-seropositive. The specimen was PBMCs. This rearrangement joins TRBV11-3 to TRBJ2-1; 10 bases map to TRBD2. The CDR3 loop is CASSLDSGRAGYNEQFF. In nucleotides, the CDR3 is TGTGCCAGCAGCTTAGACAGCGGGAGGGCTGGCTACAATGAGCAGTTCTTC.